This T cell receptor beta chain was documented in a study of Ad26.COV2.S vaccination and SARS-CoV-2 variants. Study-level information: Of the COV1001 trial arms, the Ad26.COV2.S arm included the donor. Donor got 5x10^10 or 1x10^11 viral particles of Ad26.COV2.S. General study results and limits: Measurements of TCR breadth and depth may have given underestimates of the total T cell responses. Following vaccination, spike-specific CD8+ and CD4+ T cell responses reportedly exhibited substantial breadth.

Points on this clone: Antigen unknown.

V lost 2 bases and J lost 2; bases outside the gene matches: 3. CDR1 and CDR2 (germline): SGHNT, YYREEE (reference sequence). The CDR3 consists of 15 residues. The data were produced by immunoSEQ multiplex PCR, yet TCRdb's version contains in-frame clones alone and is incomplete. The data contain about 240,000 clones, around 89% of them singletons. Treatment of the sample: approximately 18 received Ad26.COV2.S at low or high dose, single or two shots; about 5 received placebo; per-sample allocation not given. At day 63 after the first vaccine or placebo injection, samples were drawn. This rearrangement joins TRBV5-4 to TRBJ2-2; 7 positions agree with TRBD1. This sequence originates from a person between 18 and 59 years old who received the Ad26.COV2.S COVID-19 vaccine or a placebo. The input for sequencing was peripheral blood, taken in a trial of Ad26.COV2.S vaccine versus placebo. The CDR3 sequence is CASSFTGVNTGELFF. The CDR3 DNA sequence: TGTGCCAGCAGCTTCACAGGGGTCAACACCGGGGAGCTGTTTTTT.